The sequence of this T cell receptor (beta chain) was determined in a study of blood T cell repertoires in COVID-19 (dated by TCRdb to 2018 to 2020). Regarding the research as a whole: Collaborator samples came from the United States, Italy and Spain and covered acute and convalescent phases of COVID-19. The material from the prospective study consisted of cDNA or gDNA derived from T cells, B-cell-depleted T cells, or PBMCs. Subjects who had been exposed to COVID-19, were actively infected with it, or had recovered from it provided the deeply sampled blood TCRbeta repertoires that made up the dataset. The repertoires were made available in a free public database intended to serve as a resource for research on the immune response to SARS-CoV-2. Samples came from the ongoing ImmuneRACE study (first 160 participants) plus 1,254 subjects from 6 global collaborators. Nearly every sample came with metadata listing a de-identified subject ID, COVID-19 status, age in years and sex. HLA class I and class II types, where available, came from metadata supplied by the sample provider rather than from assay-based typing.

Overall results and qualifications from the work: Clinical and demographic metadata were provided uncurated, with the amount varying by source and participant.

According to the germline V gene, CDR1 reads SGHRS and CDR2 reads YFSETQ. V and J are truncated by 0 bases and 2 bases respectively, leaving an intervening sequence of 9 bases. There are 15 amino acids in the CDR3, from cysteine to phenylalanine inclusive. The kept DNA is CDR3 alone, 45 bases in frame from the first base. At one collaborating source in Seattle, patients were enrolled during active infection and were followed longitudinally through the course of disease. Collaborating institutions collected whole blood in K2EDTA tubes following their own protocols. For TCRbeta analysis, collaborators shipped samples in one of three forms: frozen whole blood, isolated PBMCs, or DNA extracted from either of those sample types. TCRbeta CDR3 regions were amplified from genomic DNA using the immunoSEQ Assay, a bias-controlled multiplex PCR. In the original analysis: The number of nucleated cells in each sample was estimated from the amplification of reference gene primers within the assay. To quantify the absolute abundance of each unique TCRbeta CDR3 rearrangement, sequence reads were collapsed and filtered. For each sample, productive Simpson clonality was calculated by taking the square root of Simpson's diversity index across productive rearrangements. What TCRdb holds here is the immuneACCESS table cut down to in-frame rearrangements. Part of the clones is not present; checked against another copy, under half of the missing clones reflect an unresolved V gene, and the others are unexplained. From that table come the V and J calls and clone size; the DNA was used to work out D and trimming. The sample table records 150,000 to 200,000 clones; approximately 86% of these occur just once. 2.5% of the sample comes from the top ten.

Remarks on this clone: What this receptor recognizes is not known. Nothing much larger sits one base from this clone, and base qualities are not available.

The sequenced sample was peripheral blood. This receptor was obtained from a woman older than 75 with COVID-19, enrolled during active disease. The V and J genes are TRBV5-1 and TRBJ1-3; the D segment cannot be called with confidence. The CDR3 region: CASSLARNPGNTIYF. Here is the DNA: TGCGCCAGCAGCTTGGCCAGGAACCCTGGAAACACCATATATTTT.